The 8 T cell receptor beta chains below were found in one sample sequenced in a study of cytomegalovirus exposure and HLA in healthy donors. PCR amplification relied on 60 Vbeta primers (plus 13 Jbeta primers). Only in-frame clones appear in the TCRdb table, and some are missing; sequencing was by immunoSEQ multiplex PCR. The sample has roughly 130,000 clones; less than 85% are singletons. The sample taken for sequencing was PBMCs. These receptor sequences come from a man in his forties in good health and CMV-seronegative.

V usage is TRBV7-9 and J usage is TRBJ1-2; TRBD1 aligns across 7 bases. Germline CDR1 and CDR2: SEHNR and FQNEAQ (reference sequence). V was clipped by 5 bases and J by 0 bases; unmatched bases: 6. The CDR3 has 15 amino acids. CDR3: CASSEGGIANYGYTF. DNA for the CDR3: TGTGCCAGCAGCGAAGGGGGCATAGCTAACTATGGCTACACCTTC. Full variable domain (missing parts from reference TRBV7-9 and TRBJ1-2): DTGVSQNPRHKITKRGQNVTFRCDPISEHNRLYWYRQTLGQGPEFLTYFQNEAQLEKSRLLSDRFSAERPKGSFSTLEIQRTEQGDSAMYLCASSEGGIANYGYTFGSGTRLTVV.

V and J are TRBV18 and TRBJ1-5; a weak D match, TRBD1 (6 bases). The CDR3 loop spans 17 amino acids. V was pared by 1 base and J by 2 bases, with 15 bases between. Germline V gene lookup returns CDR1 KGHSH and CDR2 LQKENI. CDR3 amino acids: CASSPRQVVGGNQPQHF. The DNA for the CDR3 is TGTGCCAGCTCACCACGACAGGTGGTAGGCGGCAATCAGCCCCAGCATTTT.

The V gene is TRBV12-5, the J gene TRBJ2-5; 11 nucleotides agree with TRBD2. CDR1 LGHNT and CDR2 FRNRAP come from the germline V gene. The trim removed 3 bases at V and 5 bases at J, leaving 5 bases unmatched. CDR3 length: 15 residues. As DNA, the CDR3 is TGTGCTAGTGGTTTCTTTAGCGGGGGGGATGAGACCCAGTACTTC. This sequence encodes CASGFFSGGDETQYF.

J is TRBJ2-7 and V is TRBV10-1; D gene unclear. The CDR3 has 12 residues. V lost 4 bases and J 7 bases, leaving 11 bases between the germline ends. Per germline, CDR1 WNHNN and CDR2 SYGVQD (reference sequence). The CDR3 loop reads CASSAYRWEQYF. The CDR3 DNA reads as TGCGCCAGCAGTGCCTACCGGTGGGAGCAGTACTTC.

The chain has TRBV18 and TRBJ1-1; D is possibly TRBD1 (6 bases). Trimming took 3 bases from V and 1 from J, leaving 9 bases between them. Germline CDR1 KGHSH, CDR2 LQKENI. The CDR3 spans 14 residues. As DNA, the CDR3 is TGTGCCAGCTCACCGGACAGACCGAACACTGAAGCTTTCTTT. Protein product: CASSPDRPNTEAFF.

This chain joins TRBV19 and TRBJ2-5, with D possibly being TRBD1 (6 bases). The CDR3 is made up of 13 amino acids. Looked up from germline, CDR1 is LNHDA and CDR2 is SQIVND (reference sequence). Trimming shortened V by 2 bases and J by 3 bases, and 7 bases separated the two germline ends. The CDR3, as DNA: TGTGCCAGTAGTATACGGACAGAAGAGACCCAGTACTTC. It encodes CASSIRTEETQYF.

This chain connects TRBV5-1 to TRBJ2-3; TRBD2 agrees at 8 bases. The CDR3 extends over 16 amino acids. CDR1 SGHRS and CDR2 YFSETQ come from the germline V gene. The J segment lost 4 bases and the V segment lost 0 bases, leaving 7 bases of the junction unmatched. Written as DNA, the CDR3 is TGCGCCAGCAGCTTGGATGGGACTAGTCGCCCAGATACGCAGTATTTT. The encoded protein is CASSLDGTSRPDTQYF.

This chain joins TRBV5-4 and TRBJ2-5; D not resolved. There are 14 residues in the CDR3. Trimming cost V 1 base and J 1 base, with 8 bases left between them. The germline V gene encodes CDR1 SGHNT and CDR2 YYREEE (reference sequence). CDR3 residues: CASSLRSPQETQYF. For the CDR3, the DNA is TGTGCCAGCAGCTTGCGTTCCCCCCAAGAGACCCAGTACTTC.